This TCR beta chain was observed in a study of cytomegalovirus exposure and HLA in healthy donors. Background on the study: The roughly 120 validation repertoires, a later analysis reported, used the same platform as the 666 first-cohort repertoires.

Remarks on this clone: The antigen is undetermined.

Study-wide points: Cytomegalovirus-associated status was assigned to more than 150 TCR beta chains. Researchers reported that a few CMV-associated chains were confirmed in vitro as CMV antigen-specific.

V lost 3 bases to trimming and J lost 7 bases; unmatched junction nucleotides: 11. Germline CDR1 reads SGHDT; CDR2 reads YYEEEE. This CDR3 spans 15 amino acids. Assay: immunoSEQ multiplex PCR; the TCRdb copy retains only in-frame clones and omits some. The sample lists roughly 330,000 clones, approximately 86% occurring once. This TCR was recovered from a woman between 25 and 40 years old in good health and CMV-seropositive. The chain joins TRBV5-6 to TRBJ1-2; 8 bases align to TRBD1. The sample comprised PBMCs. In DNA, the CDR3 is TGTGCCAGCAGCTCTCTGGGACAGGATTTCACTGGCTACACCTTC. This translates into CASSSLGQDFTGYTF.